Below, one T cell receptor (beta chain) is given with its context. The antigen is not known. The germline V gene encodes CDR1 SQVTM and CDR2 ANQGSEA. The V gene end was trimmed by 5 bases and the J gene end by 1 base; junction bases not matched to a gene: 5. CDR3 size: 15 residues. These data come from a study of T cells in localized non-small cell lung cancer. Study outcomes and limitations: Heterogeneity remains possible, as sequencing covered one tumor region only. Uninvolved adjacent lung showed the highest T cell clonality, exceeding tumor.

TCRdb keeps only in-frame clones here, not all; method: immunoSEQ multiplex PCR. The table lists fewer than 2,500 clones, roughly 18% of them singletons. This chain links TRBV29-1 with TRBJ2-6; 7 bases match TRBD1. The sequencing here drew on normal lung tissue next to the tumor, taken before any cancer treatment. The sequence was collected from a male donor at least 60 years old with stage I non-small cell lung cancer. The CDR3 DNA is TGCAGCGTTTCGGGACAGAGATCTGGGGCCAACGTCCTGACTTTC. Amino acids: CSVSGQRSGANVLTF. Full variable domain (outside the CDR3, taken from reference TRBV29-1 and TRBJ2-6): SAVISQKPSRDICQRGTSLTIQCQVDSQVTMMFWYRQQPGQSLTLIATANQGSEATYESGFVIDKFPISRPNLTFSTLTVSNMSPEDSSIYLCSVSGQRSGANVLTFGAGSRLTVL.